The rows below give T cell receptor beta chains drawn from one sample of a study of T cell responses to AZD1222 COVID-19 vaccine. Sequencing was performed with immunoSEQ multiplex PCR; in TCRdb, only in-frame clones are kept and a portion is missing. The table has around 100,000 clones, roughly 86% seen once. Sample: peripheral blood, taken on day 0 of AZD1222 vaccination. These receptors were collected from an adult in good health. The CDR3 runs from the conserved cysteine through the conserved F or W.

j_gene: TRBJ2-7
v_gene: TRBV10-3
CDR3aa: CATSRTGEGYEQYF

j_gene: TRBJ1-2
v_gene: TRBV5-1
CDR3aa: CASSFSVPANYGYTF

j_gene: TRBJ2-7
v_gene: TRBV10-3
CDR3aa: CAISVGPQGAEQYF

j_gene: TRBJ1-3
v_gene: TRBV7-3
CDR3aa: CASSLRGGQLSGNTIYF

j_gene: TRBJ1-5
v_gene: TRBV10-1
CDR3aa: CASSESVTGKYRPQHF

j_gene: TRBJ2-5
v_gene: TRBV7-2
CDR3aa: CASSQGQPPQETQYF

j_gene: TRBJ2-7
v_gene: TRBV28
CDR3aa: CASSLTGESYEQYF

j_gene: TRBJ1-6
v_gene: TRBV5-1
CDR3aa: CASSGDQRAYNSPLHF

j_gene: TRBJ1-2
v_gene: TRBV28
CDR3aa: CASSLHRGVSSYTF

j_gene: TRBJ1-4
v_gene: TRBV2
CDR3aa: CASSPGGAGEKLFF

j_gene: TRBJ2-2
v_gene: TRBV12-3/TRBV12-4
CDR3aa: CASSLVGIGELFF

j_gene: TRBJ1-1
v_gene: TRBV27
CDR3aa: CASGRSSIQNTEAFF

j_gene: TRBJ2-6
v_gene: TRBV5-5
CDR3aa: CASSRDLSGANVLTF

j_gene: TRBJ1-2
v_gene: TRBV9
CDR3aa: CASSFGTGIEYGYTF

j_gene: TRBJ2-7
v_gene: TRBV25-1
CDR3aa: CASSESAGPYEQYF

j_gene: TRBJ1-4
v_gene: TRBV6-2/TRBV6-3
CDR3aa: CASSVAATNEKLFF

j_gene: TRBJ2-1
v_gene: TRBV29-1
CDR3aa: CSGWGRPDEQFF